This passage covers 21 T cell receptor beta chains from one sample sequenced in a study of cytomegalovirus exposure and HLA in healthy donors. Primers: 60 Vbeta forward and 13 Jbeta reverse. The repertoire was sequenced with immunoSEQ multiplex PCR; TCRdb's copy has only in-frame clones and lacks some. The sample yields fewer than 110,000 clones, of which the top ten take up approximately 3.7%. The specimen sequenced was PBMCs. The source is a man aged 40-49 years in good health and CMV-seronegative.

CDR3 sequence (DNA): TGTGCCAGCAAACAGAACACAGATACGCAGTATTTT. Translated: CASKQNTDTQYF. The V call is TRBV2, the J call TRBJ2-3; D unresolved. Germline V gives CDR1 SNHLY, CDR2 FYNNEI. This CDR3 spans 12 amino acids. Trimming shortened V by 7 bases and J by 2 bases, and 7 bases separated the two germline ends.

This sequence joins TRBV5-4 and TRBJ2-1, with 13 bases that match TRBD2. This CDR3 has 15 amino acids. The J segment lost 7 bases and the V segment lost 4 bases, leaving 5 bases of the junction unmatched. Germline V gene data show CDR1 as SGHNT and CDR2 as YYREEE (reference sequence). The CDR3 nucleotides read TGTGCCAGCAGCCCGGGACTAGCGGGAAGGAATGAGCAGTTCTTC. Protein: CASSPGLAGRNEQFF.

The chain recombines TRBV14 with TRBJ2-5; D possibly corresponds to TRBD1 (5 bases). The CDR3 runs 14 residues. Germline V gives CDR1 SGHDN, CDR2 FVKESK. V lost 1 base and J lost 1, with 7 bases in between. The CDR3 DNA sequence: TGTGCCAGCAGCCAAGTCCAGGGCCAAGAGACCCAGTACTTC. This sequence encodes CASSQVQGQETQYF.

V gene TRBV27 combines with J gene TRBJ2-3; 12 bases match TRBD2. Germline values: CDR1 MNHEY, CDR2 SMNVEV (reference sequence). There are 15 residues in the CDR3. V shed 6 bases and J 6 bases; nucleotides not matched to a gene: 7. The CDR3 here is CASSSSGGARDTQYF. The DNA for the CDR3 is TGTGCCAGCAGCTCTAGCGGGGGGGCCCGGGATACGCAGTATTTT.

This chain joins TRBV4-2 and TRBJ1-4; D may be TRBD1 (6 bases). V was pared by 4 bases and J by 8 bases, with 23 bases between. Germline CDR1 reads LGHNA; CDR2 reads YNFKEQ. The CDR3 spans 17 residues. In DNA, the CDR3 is TGTGCCAGCAGCCCAAAAAGAGAAGGGGGAATAGGGGAAAAACTGTTTTTT. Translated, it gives CASSPKREGGIGEKLFF.

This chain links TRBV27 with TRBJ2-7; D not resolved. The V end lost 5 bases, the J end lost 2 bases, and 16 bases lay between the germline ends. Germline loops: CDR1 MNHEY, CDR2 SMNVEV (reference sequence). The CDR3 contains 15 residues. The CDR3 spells CASSSLARFTYEQYF. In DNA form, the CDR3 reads TGTGCCAGCAGTAGTCTGGCCCGTTTCACCTACGAGCAGTACTTC.

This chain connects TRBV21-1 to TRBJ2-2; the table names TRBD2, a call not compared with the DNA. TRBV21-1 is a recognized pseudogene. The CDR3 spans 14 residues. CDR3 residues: CANLTGVPTGELFF. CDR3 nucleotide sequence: TGTGCCAACCTTACGGGAGTTCCCACCGGGGAGCTGTTTTTT.

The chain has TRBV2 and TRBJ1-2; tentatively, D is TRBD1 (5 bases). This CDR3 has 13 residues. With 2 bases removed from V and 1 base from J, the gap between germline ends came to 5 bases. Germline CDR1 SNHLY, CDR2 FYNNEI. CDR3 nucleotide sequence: TGTGCCAGCAGTGAACAGGGTAACTATGGCTACACCTTC. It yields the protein CASSEQGNYGYTF.

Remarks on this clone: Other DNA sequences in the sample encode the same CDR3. CDR3: CASSLDRDQPQHF. As DNA, the CDR3 is TGTGCCAGCAGCTTGGACAGGGATCAGCCCCAGCATTTT. This chain links TRBV5-4 with TRBJ1-5, with a tentative D call TRBD1 (6 bases). The V and J ends lost 0 bases and 5 bases respectively, with 6 bases between them. CDR1 SGHNT and CDR2 YYREEE come from the germline V gene (reference sequence). CDR3 length: 13 residues.

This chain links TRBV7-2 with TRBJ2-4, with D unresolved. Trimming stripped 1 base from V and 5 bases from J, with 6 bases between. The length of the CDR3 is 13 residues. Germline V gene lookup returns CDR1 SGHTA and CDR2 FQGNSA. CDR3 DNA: TGTGCCAGCAGCTTAGGGTCAGAAAACATTCAGTACTTC. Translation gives CASSLGSENIQYF.

The CDR3 loop reads CASSGSLSGRGGSYEQYF. The CDR3 DNA reads TGTGCCAGCAGTGGGTCCCTAAGTGGGCGGGGGGGCTCCTACGAGCAGTACTTC. This rearrangement joins TRBV2 to TRBJ2-7; 9 positions agree with TRBD2. Per germline, CDR1 SNHLY and CDR2 FYNNEI. V shed 4 bases and J 0 bases; nucleotides not matched to a gene: 13. This CDR3 spans 18 amino acids.

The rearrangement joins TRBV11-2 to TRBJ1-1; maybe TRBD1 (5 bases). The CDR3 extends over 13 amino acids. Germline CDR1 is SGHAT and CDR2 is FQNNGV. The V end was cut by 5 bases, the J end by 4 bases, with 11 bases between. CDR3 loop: CASSPSGGTEAFF. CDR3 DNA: TGTGCCAGCAGCCCTTCCGGGGGCACTGAAGCTTTCTTT.

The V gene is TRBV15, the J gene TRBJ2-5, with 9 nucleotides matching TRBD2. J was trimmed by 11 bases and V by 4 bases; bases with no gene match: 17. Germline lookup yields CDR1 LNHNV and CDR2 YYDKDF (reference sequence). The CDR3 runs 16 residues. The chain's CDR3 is CATSNTTSGPFPVQYF. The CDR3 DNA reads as TGTGCCACCAGCAACACGACTAGCGGACCCTTTCCAGTGCAGTACTTC.

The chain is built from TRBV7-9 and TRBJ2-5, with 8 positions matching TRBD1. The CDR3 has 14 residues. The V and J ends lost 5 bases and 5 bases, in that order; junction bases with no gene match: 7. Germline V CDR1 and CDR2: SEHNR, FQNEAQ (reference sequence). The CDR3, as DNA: TGTGCCAGCAGCCCAAGGACAGGGCGGGAGACCCAGTACTTC. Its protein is CASSPRTGRETQYF.

The CDR3 loop reads CASSQDPGQGNQPQHF. The CDR3 DNA sequence: TGCGCCAGCAGCCAAGATCCCGGACAGGGCAATCAGCCCCAGCATTTT. This chain connects TRBV4-3 to TRBJ1-5, with 7 nucleotides matching TRBD1. The V segment lost 0 bases and the J segment 2 bases; nucleotides outside the gene matches: 4. The CDR3 length is 16 residues. From germline, CDR1 is LGHNA and CDR2 YSLEER.

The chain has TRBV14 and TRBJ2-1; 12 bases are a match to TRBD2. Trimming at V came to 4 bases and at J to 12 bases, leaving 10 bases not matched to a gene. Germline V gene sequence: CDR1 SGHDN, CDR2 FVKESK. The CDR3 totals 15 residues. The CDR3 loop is CASSRLAGARDGQFF. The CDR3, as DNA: TGTGCCAGCAGCCGACTAGCGGGAGCTCGGGATGGGCAGTTCTTC. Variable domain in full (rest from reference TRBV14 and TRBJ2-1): EAGVTQFPSHSVIEKGQTVTLRCDPISGHDNLYWYRRVMGKEIKFLLHFVKESKQDESGMPNNRFLAERTGGTYSTLKVQPAELEDSGVYFCASSRLAGARDGQFFGPGTRLTVL.

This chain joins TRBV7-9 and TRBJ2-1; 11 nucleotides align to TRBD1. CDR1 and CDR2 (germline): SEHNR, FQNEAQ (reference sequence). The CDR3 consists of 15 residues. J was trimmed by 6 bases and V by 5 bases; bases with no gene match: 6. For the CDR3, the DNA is TGTGCCAGCAGCAGGGAGGGGACAGGGGGCAATGAGCAGTTCTTC. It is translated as CASSREGTGGNEQFF.

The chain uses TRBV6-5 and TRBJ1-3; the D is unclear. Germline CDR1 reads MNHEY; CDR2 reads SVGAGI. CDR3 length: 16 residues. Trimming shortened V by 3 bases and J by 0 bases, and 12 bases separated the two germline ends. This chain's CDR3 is CASSYHLGPSGNTIYF. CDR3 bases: TGTGCCAGCAGTTATCATCTGGGCCCCTCTGGAAACACCATATATTTT.

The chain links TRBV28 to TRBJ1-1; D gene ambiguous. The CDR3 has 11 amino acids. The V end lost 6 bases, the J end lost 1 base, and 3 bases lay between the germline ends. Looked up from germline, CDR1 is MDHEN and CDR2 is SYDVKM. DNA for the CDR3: TGTGCCAGCAGCTGGAACACTGAAGCTTTCTTT. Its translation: CASSWNTEAFF.

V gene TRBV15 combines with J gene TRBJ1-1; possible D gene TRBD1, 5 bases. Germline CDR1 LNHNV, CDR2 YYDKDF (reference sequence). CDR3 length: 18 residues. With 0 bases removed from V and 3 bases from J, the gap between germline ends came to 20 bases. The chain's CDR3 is CATSRDTSLRATDTEAFF. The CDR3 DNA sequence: TGTGCCACCAGCAGAGATACGAGTCTTAGGGCGACAGACACTGAAGCTTTCTTT.

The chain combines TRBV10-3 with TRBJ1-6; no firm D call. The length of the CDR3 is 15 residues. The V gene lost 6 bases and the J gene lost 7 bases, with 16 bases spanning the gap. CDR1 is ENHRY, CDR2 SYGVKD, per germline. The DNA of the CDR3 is TGTGCCATCAGGGGAATAGATGCGGGAAATTCACCCCTCCACTTT. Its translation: CAIRGIDAGNSPLHF.